Listed here are 20 T cell receptor beta chains from one sample, sequenced in a study of blood T cell repertoires in COVID-19. Profiled with immunoSEQ multiplex PCR; TCRdb holds only in-frame clones, not every one. The sample consists of about 100,000 clones, almost 80% of them appearing once. Specimen: peripheral blood. The receptors derive from a woman in her 70s with acute or convalescent COVID-19.

This clone came up once. This chain uses TRBV6-5 with TRBJ1-2; 7 positions match TRBD1. The CDR3 extends over 14 amino acids. Germline CDR1 is MNHEY and CDR2 is SVGAGI. Unmatched junction bases numbered 1, after V lost 2 bases and J lost 1 base. This chain's CDR3 is CASSYQGVNYGYTF. CDR3 DNA: TGTGCCAGCAGTTACCAGGGGGTTAACTATGGCTACACCTTC.

V is TRBV11-3 and J is TRBJ2-2; 11 bases line up with TRBD1. The CDR3 runs to 15 residues. CDR1 is SGHNT and CDR2 is YENEEA in the germline V gene. J was trimmed by 5 bases and V by 5 bases; bases with no gene match: 4. Here the CDR3 DNA reads TGTGCCAGCAGCCTGGGGACAGGGGGAACCGGGGAGCTGTTTTTT. This gives the protein CASSLGTGGTGELFF.

J is TRBJ1-1 and V is TRBV6-5; possibly TRBD1 for D (6 bases). The CDR3 sequence is 13 residues long. CDR1 MNHEY and CDR2 SVGAGI come from the germline V gene. V dropped 2 bases and J dropped 10 bases, with 14 bases sitting between them. The CDR3 DNA follows: TGTGCCAGCAGTTACGGAGAGGGGGTGCCAGCTTTCTTT. It specifies CASSYGEGVPAFF.

This clone was observed a single time. The genes are TRBV7-3 and TRBJ1-1; D remains ambiguous. The CDR3 has 15 amino acids. CDR1 and CDR2 (germline): SGHTA, FQGTGA. V was trimmed by 5 bases and J by 6 bases, leaving 19 bases between them. CDR3 DNA sequence: TGTGCCAGCAGCCCGTCGACAACCTTGGGCCCTGAAGCTTTCTTT. Its protein is CASSPSTTLGPEAFF.

This clone came up once. The genes are TRBV6-6 and TRBJ1-3, with a weak D call TRBD1 (6 bases). Germline-derived CDR1 and CDR2 are MNHNY and SVGAGI (reference sequence). With 5 bases removed from V and 0 bases from J, the gap between germline ends came to 11 bases. This CDR3 spans 15 amino acids. CDR3 loop: CASSKGQPSGNTIYF. The DNA for the CDR3 is TGTGCCAGCAGTAAAGGACAGCCCTCTGGAAACACCATATATTTT.

This rearrangement joins TRBV11-2 to TRBJ2-5, with TRBD2 identical over 13 bases. Per germline, CDR1 SGHAT and CDR2 FQNNGV. J lost 7 bases, V lost 0 bases, and 8 bases had no gene match. The length of the CDR3 is 17 residues. CDR3 DNA sequence: TGTGCCAGCAGCTTAGATCGGACTAGCGGGAGCGTCGGGACCCAGTACTTC. It translates to CASSLDRTSGSVGTQYF.

This clone was observed once. The V call is TRBV5-1, the J call TRBJ2-1; possible D gene TRBD1, 5 bases. Germline V gene data show CDR1 as SGHRS and CDR2 as YFSETQ. CDR3 length: 14 amino acids. V was pared by 0 bases and J by 2 bases, with 6 bases between. The CDR3 loop is CASSLGQTYNEQFF. The CDR3 DNA is TGCGCCAGCAGCTTGGGACAGACCTACAATGAGCAGTTCTTC.

The chain carries TRBV30 and TRBJ1-2; D is ambiguous. Trimming took 2 bases from V and 5 from J, leaving 9 bases between them. Per the germline V gene, CDR1 is GTSNPN and CDR2 is SVGIG (reference sequence). The CDR3 contains 12 residues. The CDR3 sequence: CAWSSGQYGYTF. In DNA, the CDR3 is TGTGCCTGGAGTAGCGGGCAGTATGGCTACACCTTC.

The chain combines TRBV19 with TRBJ1-4, with 7 bases that match TRBD1. With V trimmed by 4 bases and J by 7 bases, 0 bases remained unmatched. CDR3 length equals 12 residues. The V gene's germline CDR1 is LNHDA and CDR2 SQIVND (reference sequence). The CDR3 is CASSTGGEKLFF. The CDR3 DNA is TGTGCCAGTAGTACAGGGGGTGAAAAACTGTTTTTT.

This chain uses TRBV18 with TRBJ2-5, with D perhaps TRBD1 (5 bases). Trimming left V 3 bases short and J 5 bases short, with 16 bases between. This CDR3 contains 15 residues. Per germline, CDR1 KGHSH and CDR2 LQKENI. The CDR3 DNA reads as TGTGCCAGCTCACCCCAGGGCCAAAACGGGGAGACCCAGTACTTC. Encoded protein: CASSPQGQNGETQYF.

This sequence joins TRBV5-1 and TRBJ1-1; TRBD1 aligns across 7 bases. The CDR3 extends over 13 amino acids. The germline V gene encodes CDR1 SGHRS and CDR2 YFSETQ. V was pared by 7 bases and J by 3 bases, with 6 bases of the junction left unmatched. The CDR3 nucleotides read TGCGCCAGCTCCGAGGGGGCTGACACTGAAGCTTTCTTT. Its translation is CASSEGADTEAFF.

The CDR3 region is CASSRISGGVADTQYF. The CDR3 bases are TGTGCCAGCAGTCGGATTAGCGGGGGGGTCGCAGATACGCAGTATTTT. The V and J genes are TRBV7-9 and TRBJ2-3; 11 nucleotides align to TRBD2. Germline V gives CDR1 SEHNR, CDR2 FQNEAQ (reference sequence). J lost 4 bases, V lost 6 bases, and 9 bases had no gene match. The CDR3 consists of 16 residues.

This chain uses TRBV11-2 with TRBJ2-2; D may be TRBD1 (6 bases). The V gene's germline CDR1 is SGHAT and CDR2 FQNNGV. V was trimmed by 1 base and J by 6 bases, leaving 9 bases between them. The CDR3 extends over 14 amino acids. The CDR3 sequence: CASSLAGAAGELFF. The CDR3 bases are TGTGCCAGCAGCTTAGCAGGGGCGGCCGGGGAGCTGTTTTTT. Drawing the rest from reference TRBV11-2 and TRBJ2-2, the complete variable domain is EAGVAQSPRYKIIEKRQSVAFWCNPISGHATLYWYQQILGQGPKLLIQFQNNGVVDDSQLPKDRFSAERLKGVDSTLKIQPAKLEDSAVYLCASSLAGAAGELFFGEGSRLTVL.

The chain uses TRBV7-9 and TRBJ1-4; 7 bases map to TRBD1. The V segment lost 5 bases and the J segment 5 bases; nucleotides outside the gene matches: 5. The CDR3 has 14 amino acids. The V gene's germline CDR1 is SEHNR and CDR2 FQNEAQ (reference sequence). This chain's CDR3 is CASSMGTVNEKLFF. The CDR3 region has the DNA TGTGCCAGCAGCATGGGGACAGTGAATGAAAAACTGTTTTTT. Using reference TRBV7-9 and TRBJ1-4 for the parts outside the CDR3, the full variable domain is DTGVSQNPRHKITKRGQNVTFRCDPISEHNRLYWYRQTLGQGPEFLTYFQNEAQLEKSRLLSDRFSAERPKGSFSTLEIQRTEQGDSAMYLCASSMGTVNEKLFFGSGTQLSVL.

Within the sample, this clone is medium-sized. This sequence joins TRBV7-8 and TRBJ1-5, with D tentatively TRBD1 (5 bases). Trimming took off 5 bases at V and 0 bases at J, with 11 bases between the two ends. The CDR3 contains 15 residues. Germline V gene lookup returns CDR1 SGHVS and CDR2 FQNEAQ. CDR3 coding DNA: TGTGCCAGCAGCCGTGACAGCTATAGCAATCAGCCCCAGCATTTT. This gives the protein CASSRDSYSNQPQHF.

This chain links TRBV6-4 with TRBJ2-2; possible D gene TRBD1, 7 bases. Germline assignment: CDR1 MRHNA and CDR2 SNTAGT. V was clipped by 8 bases and J by 1 base, with 11 bases between them. The CDR3 length is 14 residues. The CDR3 here is CASGRDRNTGELFF. CDR3 in DNA: TGTGCCAGCGGGCGGGACAGGAACACCGGGGAGCTGTTTTTT.

In DNA, the CDR3 is TGCGCCAGCAGTCCGGGACAGTCCTACGAGCAGTACTTC. Its translation: CASSPGQSYEQYF. The V gene is TRBV10-1, the J gene TRBJ2-7; TRBD1 matches at 7 bases. The germline V gene has CDR1 WNHNN and CDR2 SYGVQD (reference sequence). The length of the CDR3 is 13 residues. J gave up 1 base and V 5 bases, and 2 bases lay outside the gene matches.

In this sample, this clone turned up once. V usage is TRBV24-1 and J usage is TRBJ2-2, with 9 bases that match TRBD1. The V gene end was trimmed by 4 bases and the J gene end by 5 bases; junction bases not matched to a gene: 10. The CDR3 has 17 residues. Germline V lookup: CDR1 KGHDR, CDR2 SFDVKD. CDR3 protein: CATSEPPGQGMTGELFF. Written as DNA, the CDR3 is TGTGCCACCAGTGAACCCCCGGGACAGGGTATGACCGGGGAGCTGTTTTTT.

The chain has TRBV14 and TRBJ1-5; no reliable D call. The V end was cut by 0 bases, the J end by 7 bases, with 16 bases between. The CDR3 is made up of 16 amino acids. Germline loops: CDR1 SGHDN, CDR2 FVKESK. The CDR3, as DNA: TGTGCCAGCAGCCAAGACTTATTTGGAGGTCTGCAGCCCCAGCATTTT. It yields the protein CASSQDLFGGLQPQHF.

This clone was detected once. The chain carries TRBV6-6 and TRBJ1-1; 10 bases are a match to TRBD1. The CDR3 spans 15 residues. Germline V lookup: CDR1 MNHNY, CDR2 SVGAGI (reference sequence). J was trimmed by 0 bases and V by 4 bases; bases with no gene match: 2. The CDR3 here is CASSLGQGVNTEAFF. The CDR3 DNA is TGTGCCAGCAGTTTAGGACAGGGGGTGAACACTGAAGCTTTCTTT.